The 24 T cell receptor beta chains below come from one sample, sequenced in a study of cytomegalovirus exposure and HLA in healthy donors (dated by TCRdb to about 2017). The method was the immunoSEQ multiplex PCR assay. A mixture of 60 forward primers for TCR Vbeta segments and 13 reverse primers for TCR Jbeta segments was used in the multiplex PCR. Here the immuneACCESS table is served through TCRdb, limited to in-frame sequences with V and J called. Missing clones are a known gap in these copies; in checked studies unresolved V genes cover under half, and the rest lacks a known reason. Here the sample has some 120,000 clones; about 83% occur a single time. The ten largest clones take up about 3.9% of the sample. Sequencing used PBMCs. Receptors were obtained from a woman between 40 and 55 years old in good health and CMV-seropositive.

The chain links TRBV19 to TRBJ1-5; D possibly corresponds to TRBD1 (5 bases). V lost 1 base and J lost 5, with 12 bases in between. The germline CDR1 and CDR2 sequences are LNHDA and SQIVND (reference sequence). This CDR3 has 15 amino acids. The DNA for the CDR3 is TGTGCCAGTAGTATAGGGGGGGGATCCCATCAGCCCCAGCATTTT. As protein: CASSIGGGSHQPQHF.

The V call is TRBV4-1, the J call TRBJ1-2, with a tentative D call TRBD1 (6 bases). V was clipped by 2 bases and J by 6 bases, with 16 bases between them. This CDR3 contains 15 residues. Looked up from germline, CDR1 is MGHRA and CDR2 is YSYEKL. DNA for the CDR3: TGCGCCAGCAGCCAAAAATACGGGGACACACATGGCTACACCTTC. This gives the protein CASSQKYGDTHGYTF.

This clone was seen only once. The J gene is TRBJ2-2, the V gene TRBV9; TRBD2 matches at 7 bases. Germline V gives CDR1 SGDLS, CDR2 YYNGEE. The CDR3 extends over 16 amino acids. V shed 7 bases and J 1 base; nucleotides not matched to a gene: 10. The CDR3 loop reads CASGSSASGNTGELFF. The CDR3 DNA sequence: TGTGCCAGCGGAAGTTCGGCTAGCGGGAACACCGGGGAGCTGTTTTTT.

The chain joins TRBV5-4 to TRBJ2-3; a possible D gene is TRBD1 (6 bases). Germline V gene sequence: CDR1 SGHNT, CDR2 YYREEE (reference sequence). With 4 bases removed from V and 1 base from J, the gap between germline ends came to 13 bases. The CDR3 covers 15 residues. This CDR3 is CASSSWGRGTDTQYF. As DNA, the CDR3 is TGTGCCAGCAGCAGCTGGGGGCGCGGCACAGATACGCAGTATTTT.

The table lists this clone with a count of one. Here the CDR3 DNA reads TGTGCCAGCTGCAGGACAGGGCACACCGGGGAGCTGTTTTTT. Encoded protein: CASCRTGHTGELFF. The chain has TRBV27 and TRBJ2-2; TRBD1 matches 8 bases. The length of the CDR3 is 14 residues. The J segment lost 3 bases and the V segment lost 8 bases, leaving 5 bases of the junction unmatched. Germline CDR1 is MNHEY and CDR2 is SMNVEV (reference sequence).

The V call is TRBV19, the J call TRBJ1-5; D might be TRBD1 (6 bases). The CDR3 totals 16 residues. V was pared by 3 bases and J by 2 bases, with 14 bases between. In germline, CDR1 is LNHDA, CDR2 SQIVND (reference sequence). The CDR3: CASSIQDSWGNQPQHF. In nucleotides, the CDR3 is TGTGCCAGTAGTATCCAGGACAGCTGGGGCAATCAGCCCCAGCATTTT.

This sequence joins TRBV14 and TRBJ2-1, with TRBD2 identical over 9 bases. Trimming cost V 4 bases and J 2 bases; bases outside gene matches: 9. The CDR3 spans 17 residues. CDR1 and CDR2 from the germline V gene are SGHDN and FVKESK. The CDR3 sequence is CASSPLGGTSTYNEQFF. In DNA form, the CDR3 reads TGTGCCAGCAGCCCTCTGGGTGGGACTAGCACCTACAATGAGCAGTTCTTC.

The chain carries TRBV28 and TRBJ1-4; unclear D gene. V lost 6 bases and J 2 bases, leaving 10 bases between the germline ends. CDR3 length: 14 residues. CDR1 is MDHEN, CDR2 SYDVKM, per germline. The CDR3 sequence: CASSAGSTNEKLFF. DNA for the CDR3: TGTGCCAGCAGCGCCGGGTCGACTAATGAAAAACTGTTTTTT.

The chain joins TRBV27 to TRBJ1-2, with 9 bases that match TRBD1. CDR1 and CDR2 from the germline V gene are MNHEY and SMNVEV (reference sequence). The CDR3 runs 13 residues. V was pared by 8 bases and J by 3 bases, with 4 bases of the junction left unmatched. The CDR3: CASRTGGHYGYTF. DNA of the CDR3: TGTGCCAGCCGAACAGGGGGCCACTATGGCTACACCTTC.

This chain links TRBV5-1 with TRBJ2-1; 8 bases are shared with TRBD2. Germline V gene lookup returns CDR1 SGHRS and CDR2 YFSETQ. The V gene end was trimmed by 2 bases and the J gene end by 5 bases; junction bases not matched to a gene: 9. CDR3 size: 16 residues. CDR3 nucleotide sequence: TGCGCCAGCAGCTTTAACAGCGGGAGTGGGAACAATGAGCAGTTCTTC. This gives the protein CASSFNSGSGNNEQFF. Supplemented by reference TRBV5-1 and TRBJ2-1, the full variable domain reads KAGVTQTPRYLIKTRGQQVTLSCSPISGHRSVSWYQQTPGQGLQFLFEYFSETQRNKGNFPGRFSGRQFSNSRSEMNVSTLELGDSALYLCASSFNSGSGNNEQFFGPGTRLTVL.

The genes are TRBV5-1 and TRBJ2-7; TRBD2 might be the D (6 bases). This CDR3 comprises 13 residues. V shed 5 bases and J shed 3 bases, with 12 bases lying between them. Germline V gene sequence: CDR1 SGHRS, CDR2 YFSETQ. CDR3 amino acids: CASSLGTGYEQYF. Here the CDR3 DNA reads TGCGCCAGCAGTCTCGGGACTGGCTACGAGCAGTACTTC.

The V gene is TRBV28, the J gene TRBJ2-3; D uncertain. V dropped 6 bases and J dropped 1 base, with 5 bases sitting between them. Germline values: CDR1 MDHEN, CDR2 SYDVKM. This CDR3 contains 12 residues. The CDR3 coding sequence is TGTGCCAGCAGGGCAGGCACAGATACGCAGTATTTT. Protein: CASRAGTDTQYF.

The rearrangement joins TRBV5-1 to TRBJ1-2; D may be TRBD1 (6 bases). Germline V gives CDR1 SGHRS, CDR2 YFSETQ. V gave up 4 bases and J gave up 3 bases, with 10 bases separating them. There are 13 residues in the CDR3. CDR3 DNA sequence: TGCGCCAGCAGCGCCTACAGGGACTATGGCTACACCTTC. This translates into CASSAYRDYGYTF.

The chain couples TRBV7-2 to TRBJ2-7; possibly TRBD2 for D (6 bases). Germline CDR1 is SGHTA and CDR2 is FQGNSA. Trimming left V 4 bases short and J 5 bases short, with 15 bases between. The CDR3 spans 14 residues. The CDR3 here is CASSSSATRNEQYF. The CDR3 nucleotides are TGTGCCAGCAGCTCTTCAGCGACTAGGAACGAGCAGTACTTC.

This clone was found a few times. The chain employs TRBV6-6 and TRBJ1-1, with 8 bases fitting TRBD1. Germline CDR1 reads MNHNY; CDR2 reads SVGAGI (reference sequence). The CDR3 loop spans 14 amino acids. J gave up 5 bases and V 6 bases, and 8 bases lay outside the gene matches. The CDR3 DNA reads as TGTGCCAGCAGACCGACAGGGGTGGGTACTGAAGCTTTCTTT. Its protein is CASRPTGVGTEAFF.

The gene calls are TRBV4-1 and TRBJ2-2; 8 bases agree with TRBD2. CDR3 length: 18 residues. J was trimmed by 2 bases and V by 0 bases; bases with no gene match: 8. Looked up from germline, CDR1 is MGHRA and CDR2 is YSYEKL. CDR3 amino acids: CASSQEGSGMFNTGELFF. CDR3 DNA: TGCGCCAGCAGCCAAGAGGGTAGCGGGATGTTTAACACCGGGGAGCTGTTTTTT.

The chain is built from TRBV28 and TRBJ2-3, with TRBD2 identical over 8 bases. Germline V gives CDR1 MDHEN, CDR2 SYDVKM. V was pared by 5 bases and J by 5 bases, with 9 bases of the junction left unmatched. The length of the CDR3 is 15 residues. CDR3 coding DNA: TGTGCCAGCAGTCTCCCGCGGGGGGCGGAAGATACGCAGTATTTT. Amino acid sequence: CASSLPRGAEDTQYF.

This chain links TRBV6-6 with TRBJ2-3, with TRBD2 as a possible D gene (6 bases). Trimming left V 2 bases short and J 3 bases short, with 9 bases between. This CDR3 is 14 amino acids long. CDR1 MNHNY and CDR2 SVGAGI come from the germline V gene (reference sequence). The CDR3 nucleotides are TGTGCCAGCAGTTACCCTGCGGGAACAGATACGCAGTATTTT. The encoded protein is CASSYPAGTDTQYF.

The chain carries TRBV19 and TRBJ2-3, with 9 nucleotides matching TRBD2. J lost 5 bases, V lost 6 bases, and 15 bases had no gene match. The CDR3 extends over 17 amino acids. Germline V gives CDR1 LNHDA, CDR2 SQIVND (reference sequence). The CDR3 here is CASSSGGAGGPEDTQYF. CDR3 coding DNA: TGTGCCAGTAGCTCGGGGGGGGCGGGAGGGCCGGAAGATACGCAGTATTTT.

The rearrangement links TRBV7-3 to TRBJ2-3; possibly TRBD2 for D (5 bases). The CDR3 is made up of 16 amino acids. CDR1 is SGHTA and CDR2 is FQGTGA in the germline V gene. With 2 bases removed from V and 0 bases from J, the gap between germline ends came to 12 bases. The CDR3 nucleotides are TGTGCCAGCAGCTTAGAATCTCGCGGGAGCACAGATACGCAGTATTTT. Translated, it gives CASSLESRGSTDTQYF.

The table lists this clone with a few counts. The J gene is TRBJ2-6, the V gene TRBV11-2; no clear D. Germline V gene lookup returns CDR1 SGHAT and CDR2 FQNNGV. There are 16 residues in the CDR3. V gave up 5 bases and J gave up 2 bases, with 13 bases separating them. In DNA form, the CDR3 reads TGTGCCAGCAGCCCACCCAGGTTGACTGGGGCCAACGTCCTGACTTTC. Translating it yields CASSPPRLTGANVLTF.

This rearrangement joins TRBV2 to TRBJ1-1; tentative D call: TRBD1 (5 bases). Germline lookup yields CDR1 SNHLY and CDR2 FYNNEI. Trimming stripped 6 bases from V and 1 base from J, with 9 bases between. The CDR3 loop spans 13 amino acids. CDR3 DNA sequence: TGTGCCAGCAGCCCCCAGGGGAACACTGAAGCTTTCTTT. It codes for CASSPQGNTEAFF.

This chain joins TRBV27 and TRBJ1-2, with D perhaps matching TRBD1 (5 bases). Trimming left V 2 bases short and J 6 bases short, with 13 bases between. CDR1 is MNHEY and CDR2 is SMNVEV in the germline V gene (reference sequence). The CDR3 runs to 14 residues. The CDR3, as DNA: TGTGCCAGCAGTTTAAAGGGCCGGGGGGATGGCTACACCTTC. Protein sequence: CASSLKGRGDGYTF.

The chain has TRBV7-2 and TRBJ2-2, with TRBD1 matching over 8 bases. Germline CDR1 and CDR2: SGHTA and FQGNSA. The ends lost 3 bases at V and 6 bases at J; junction bases unmatched: 9. The CDR3 loop spans 16 amino acids. CDR3 protein: CASSFQAGGVPGELFF. DNA for the CDR3: TGTGCCAGCAGCTTCCAGGCAGGGGGCGTCCCCGGGGAGCTGTTTTTT.